The clone carrying this T cell receptor beta chain was seen repeatedly, ten times or more. Its antigen remains unknown. This entry is derived from a study of T cells after yellow fever vaccination. Notes on the study in general: Contamination of FACS-sorted repertoires by abundant clonotypes from the bulk population could occur. A minor fraction of clonotypes spanned both CD4 and CD8 compartments.

There are 11 residues in the CDR3. It was through 5'RACE template switching that TCR cDNA was made, with a universal primer site and UMIs added. MiXCR, applied by TCRdb to the 5' RACE reads, yields one record per CDR3 protein. This sample has 400,000 or so distinct CDR3 sequences, with under 7.5% found just once. The clonotype originates from a man between 25 and 39 years old who received the YFV17D yellow fever vaccine. Here the sequenced sample was PBMCs, taken 5 days after the yellow fever booster vaccination. J is TRBJ2-7 and V is TRBV23-1; 9 bases fit TRBD2. TRBV23-1 is assigned to the ORF class and has an uncertain function. CDR3 bases: TGCACCGGGACTAGCTTCTACGAGCAGTACTTC. It encodes CTGTSFYEQYF.